Following are 21 T cell receptor beta chains from one sample sequenced in a study of T cell responses to AZD1222 COVID-19 vaccine. Clones were sequenced by immunoSEQ multiplex PCR, and TCRdb holds only the in-frame ones, with some missing. This table holds 150,000 to 200,000 clones, 80% to 90% found once. Material: peripheral blood, obtained on day 0 of MenACWY control vaccination. The receptor set was obtained from an adult in good health.

J is TRBJ2-7 and V is TRBV28, with 12 bases matching TRBD1. The CDR3 runs 14 residues. In germline, CDR1 is MDHEN, CDR2 SYDVKM. Trimming removed 6 bases from V and 3 bases from J; junction bases left unmatched: 3. CDR3 bases: TGTGCCAGCAGCGGGACAGGGGGCCTCTACGAGCAGTACTTC. Amino acid sequence: CASSGTGGLYEQYF.

The chain has TRBV2 and TRBJ2-1, with D perhaps matching TRBD2 (6 bases). V gave up 7 bases and J gave up 5 bases, with 12 bases separating them. This CDR3 contains 13 residues. CDR1 and CDR2 from the germline V gene are SNHLY and FYNNEI. The CDR3 region is CASMISGNNEQFF. CDR3 coding DNA: TGTGCCAGCATGATTAGCGGTAACAATGAGCAGTTCTTC. Variable domain in full (rest from reference TRBV2 and TRBJ2-1): EPEVTQTPSHQVTQMGQEVILRCVPISNHLYFYWYRQILGQKVEFLVSFYNNEISEKSEIFDDQFSVERPDGSNFTLKIRSTKLEDSAMYFCASMISGNNEQFFGPGTRLTVL.

The genes are TRBV7-8 and TRBJ2-7; 10 nucleotides match TRBD1. The CDR3 contains 17 residues. CDR1 SGHVS and CDR2 FQNEAQ come from the germline V gene. V lost 6 bases to trimming and J lost 0 bases; unmatched junction nucleotides: 11. CDR3 nucleotide sequence: TGTGCCAGCAGAGATGCTGGGACAGGGGAGGTCTCCTACGAGCAGTACTTC. Translating gives CASRDAGTGEVSYEQYF.

The chain joins TRBV7-2 to TRBJ2-1; D is perhaps TRBD1 (5 bases). The CDR3 contains 16 residues. Germline loops: CDR1 SGHTA, CDR2 FQGNSA. Trimming cost V 1 base and J 6 bases, with 16 bases left between them. CDR3 sequence reads: CASSLGGNLRRNEQFF. The DNA of the CDR3 is TGTGCCAGCAGCTTAGGGGGCAACCTGAGACGCAATGAGCAGTTCTTC.

V gene TRBV19 combines with J gene TRBJ1-4, with D tentatively TRBD1 (6 bases). Trimming pared 5 bases from V and 4 bases from J, leaving 14 bases between. Germline assignment: CDR1 LNHDA and CDR2 SQIVND (reference sequence). This CDR3 spans 15 amino acids. The CDR3 region has the DNA TGTGCCAGTAGTTTCTCCGGACAGTATAATGAAAAACTGTTTTTT. This gives the protein CASSFSGQYNEKLFF.

The chain links TRBV7-9 to TRBJ2-7; a possible D gene is TRBD1 (6 bases). The CDR3 is 13 residues long. Germline lookup yields CDR1 SEHNR and CDR2 FQNEAQ (reference sequence). V was shortened by 2 bases and J by 5 bases, with 10 bases between the two germline ends. The CDR3 loop reads CASSLPNRDEQYF. CDR3 sequence (DNA): TGTGCCAGCAGCTTACCAAACAGGGACGAGCAGTACTTC.

In this sample, this clone turned up once. The rearrangement uses TRBV30 and TRBJ2-1; 10 nucleotides agree with TRBD2. V trimming: 1 base; J trimming: 10 bases; junction bases outside the gene matches: 7. CDR1 is GTSNPN and CDR2 is SVGIG in the germline V gene (reference sequence). This CDR3 comprises 14 residues. Here the CDR3 DNA reads TGTGCCTGGAGTGCCCTAGCGGGAGTTTTCGAGCAGTTCTTC. Protein: CAWSALAGVFEQFF.

V and J are TRBV7-9 and TRBJ2-3; either TRBD1 or TRBD2 may supply D (6 bases each). This CDR3 comprises 16 residues. CDR1 and CDR2 (germline): SEHNR, FQNEAQ (reference sequence). With 5 bases removed from V and 1 base from J, the gap between germline ends came to 16 bases. The CDR3 DNA sequence: TGTGCCAGCAGCCCACTCTGGGGGGCCGGCACAGATACGCAGTATTTT. Translation: CASSPLWGAGTDTQYF.

This chain uses TRBV3-1 (or the pseudogene TRBV3-2) with TRBJ1-1, with D tentatively TRBD1 (6 bases). This CDR3 is built from 13 residues. Germline CDR1 reads LGHDT; CDR2 reads YNNKEL (reference sequence). Trimming removed 5 bases at V and 5 bases at J, with 12 bases between. The CDR3 region is CASSSTGGTEAFF. CDR3 in DNA: TGTGCCAGCAGCTCGACAGGAGGAACTGAAGCTTTCTTT.

This clone has only one observation. The chain links TRBV7-8 to TRBJ1-1, with 7 bases aligning to TRBD1. The CDR3 sequence is 16 residues long. V lost 3 bases, J lost 7 bases, and 14 bases stayed unmatched. From germline, CDR1 is SGHVS and CDR2 FQNEAQ. This CDR3 reads CASSFPQTGQLDEAFF. The CDR3 DNA reads as TGTGCCAGCAGCTTCCCCCAGACGGGACAGCTAGATGAAGCTTTCTTT.

The chain carries TRBV6-5 and TRBJ2-7; D not certain. The CDR3 extends over 14 amino acids. CDR1 and CDR2 (germline): MNHEY, SVGAGI. The V gene lost 4 bases and the J gene lost 6 bases, with 16 bases spanning the gap. The CDR3 sequence: CASSSAGAFGEQYF. CDR3 nucleotides: TGTGCCAGCAGTTCAGCAGGAGCATTCGGCGAGCAGTACTTC.

The rearrangement joins TRBV19 to TRBJ1-1; D perhaps matches TRBD1 (6 bases). The ends were cut back, 3 bases at V and 8 bases at J, with 13 bases in the middle. The CDR3 is 13 amino acids. From germline, CDR1 is LNHDA and CDR2 SQIVND (reference sequence). The CDR3, as DNA: TGTGCCAGTAGTATGACCAGGGGTGGCGAAGCTTTCTTT. It codes for CASSMTRGGEAFF.

The chain links TRBV7-6 to TRBJ2-7, with TRBD2 matching over 11 bases. The germline CDR1 and CDR2 sequences are SGHVS and FNYEAQ. The CDR3 spans 14 residues. V dropped 5 bases and J dropped 3; count of bases not matched to a gene: 3. CDR3 sequence reads: CASSLLAGVYEQYF. The CDR3 coding sequence is TGTGCCAGCAGCCTACTAGCGGGAGTCTACGAGCAGTACTTC.

The V and J genes are TRBV18 and TRBJ2-3; D perhaps matches TRBD1 (6 bases). The V end lost 10 bases, the J end lost 0 bases, and 17 bases lay between the germline ends. This CDR3 region has 15 residues. Germline V gives CDR1 KGHSH, CDR2 LQKENI. The CDR3 coding sequence is TGTGCCACCCCCCGGGACACCGCTAGCACAGATACGCAGTATTTT. This translates into CATPRDTASTDTQYF.

For the CDR3, the DNA is TGTGCCAGCAGCGTGCGATCAACTAGCGGGGGTAACACCGGGGAGCTGTTTTTT. Translated, it gives CASSVRSTSGGNTGELFF. The V gene is TRBV9, the J gene TRBJ2-2, with 11 bases aligning to TRBD2. J was trimmed by 2 bases and V by 2 bases; bases with no gene match: 8. CDR1 SGDLS and CDR2 YYNGEE come from the germline V gene. The length of the CDR3 is 18 residues.

The chain is built from TRBV28 and TRBJ1-3; D is unresolved. CDR3 length: 15 amino acids. V was shortened by 3 bases and J by 0 bases, with 9 bases between the two germline ends. Germline CDR1 reads MDHEN; CDR2 reads SYDVKM. CDR3 coding DNA: TGTGCCAGCAGTTTGGCCAGCCGCTCTGGAAACACCATATATTTT. Residues: CASSLASRSGNTIYF.

This rearrangement joins TRBV28 to TRBJ1-4; D is unclear. Germline values: CDR1 MDHEN, CDR2 SYDVKM. The CDR3 sequence is 12 residues long. Trimming took off 5 bases at V and 7 bases at J, with 8 bases between the two ends. The chain's CDR3 is CASSGEGEKLFF. CDR3 DNA: TGTGCCAGCAGTGGGGAGGGTGAAAAACTGTTTTTT.

This clone was recorded once. The chain couples TRBV11-2 to TRBJ2-1, with a weak D call TRBD1 (5 bases). The ends were cut back, 0 bases at V and 14 bases at J, with 17 bases in the middle. The CDR3 loop spans 14 amino acids. CDR1 is SGHAT and CDR2 is FQNNGV in the germline V gene. The CDR3 sequence is CASSLERRAGSEFF. The CDR3 DNA is TGTGCCAGCAGCTTAGAGCGTCGGGCAGGGTCGGAGTTCTTC. The full variable domain, in which reference TRBV11-2 and TRBJ2-1 provide the parts outside the CDR3, is EAGVAQSPRYKIIEKRQSVAFWCNPISGHATLYWYQQILGQGPKLLIQFQNNGVVDDSQLPKDRFSAERLKGVDSTLKIQPAKLEDSAVYLCASSLERRAGSEFFGPGTRLTVL.

J is TRBJ1-6 and V is TRBV7-3; possibly TRBD1 for D (6 bases). From germline, CDR1 is SGHTA and CDR2 FQGTGA. CDR3 length: 15 residues. Trimming pared 5 bases from V and 7 bases from J, leaving 15 bases between. The CDR3 is CASSEWGARNSPLHF. As DNA, the CDR3 is TGTGCCAGCAGCGAATGGGGGGCAAGGAATTCACCCCTCCACTTT.

J is TRBJ1-2 and V is TRBV30; D remains ambiguous. Trimming removed 2 bases from V and 8 bases from J, with 12 bases in between. The CDR3 totals 12 residues. Germline V gene sequence: CDR1 GTSNPN, CDR2 SVGIG (reference sequence). CDR3 protein: CAWSRQSAGYTF. CDR3 nucleotide sequence: TGTGCCTGGAGTAGGCAGTCCGCGGGCTACACCTTC. Based on the CDR3 plus reference TRBV30 and TRBJ1-2, the full variable domain is SQTIHQWPATLVQPVGSPLSLECTVEGTSNPNLYWYRQAAGRGLQLLFYSVGIGQISSEVPQNLSASRPQDRQFILSSKKLLLSDSGFYLCAWSRQSAGYTFGSGTRLTVV.

The CDR3 sequence: CASIPGQQTLSPLHF. The CDR3 DNA follows: TGTGCCAGCATCCCGGGACAGCAGACCCTATCACCCCTCCACTTT. The genes are TRBV2 and TRBJ1-6; 7 bases match TRBD1. The CDR3 is made up of 15 amino acids. CDR1 and CDR2 (germline): SNHLY, FYNNEI. With 7 bases clipped from V and 10 bases from J, the junction kept 13 bases outside the gene matches.